This T cell receptor (beta chain) was obtained from a study of T cell therapy after organ transplantation. Study context: Responders numbered eight and nonresponders two among 10 or so patients. Findings and limits, study-wide: Reconstitution after therapy seemingly combined transferred and product-undetected endogenous clonotypes. CD8 clonality fold change after therapy inversely tracked pretherapy clonality. Concurrent antirejection and antiviral drugs remain unassessed confounders.

Regarding time point: 20-29 weeks after completion of therapy. The V gene end was trimmed by 5 bases and the J gene end by 2 bases; junction bases not matched to a gene: 15. In germline, CDR1 is MGHDK, CDR2 SYGVNS. The CDR3 runs to 18 residues. Comments on this clone: The antigen is not known.

The table came from immunoSEQ multiplex PCR; TCRdb's copy has only in-frame clones and leaves some out. Of about 15,000 clones listed, 85% were seen once; the top ten hold roughly 28%. The TCR comes from a human patient who had received a solid organ transplant and had CMV disease. Some T cells may have come from the graft donor. The starting material was CD8+ T cells from blood, obtained after autologous CMV-specific T cell therapy. The J gene is TRBJ2-7, the V gene TRBV25-1, with TRBD1 identical over 10 bases. The CDR3 protein is CASSTPFDRGPITYEQYF. Here the CDR3 DNA reads TGTGCCAGCAGTACCCCATTCGACAGGGGGCCTATTACCTACGAGCAGTACTTC.